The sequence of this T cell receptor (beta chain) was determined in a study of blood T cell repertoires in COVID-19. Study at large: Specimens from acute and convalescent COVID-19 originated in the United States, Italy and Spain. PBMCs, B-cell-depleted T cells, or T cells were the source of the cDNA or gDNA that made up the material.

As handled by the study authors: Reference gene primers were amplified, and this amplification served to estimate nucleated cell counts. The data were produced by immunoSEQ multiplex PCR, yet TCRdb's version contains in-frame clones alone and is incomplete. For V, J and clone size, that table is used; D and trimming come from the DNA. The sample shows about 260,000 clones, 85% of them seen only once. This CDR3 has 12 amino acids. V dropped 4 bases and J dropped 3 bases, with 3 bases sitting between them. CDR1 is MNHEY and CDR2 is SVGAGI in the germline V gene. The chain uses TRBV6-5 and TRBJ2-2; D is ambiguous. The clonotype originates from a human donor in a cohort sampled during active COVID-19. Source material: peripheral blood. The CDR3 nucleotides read TGTGCCAGCAGTTCAGACACCGGGGAGCTGTTTTTT. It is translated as CASSSDTGELFF.